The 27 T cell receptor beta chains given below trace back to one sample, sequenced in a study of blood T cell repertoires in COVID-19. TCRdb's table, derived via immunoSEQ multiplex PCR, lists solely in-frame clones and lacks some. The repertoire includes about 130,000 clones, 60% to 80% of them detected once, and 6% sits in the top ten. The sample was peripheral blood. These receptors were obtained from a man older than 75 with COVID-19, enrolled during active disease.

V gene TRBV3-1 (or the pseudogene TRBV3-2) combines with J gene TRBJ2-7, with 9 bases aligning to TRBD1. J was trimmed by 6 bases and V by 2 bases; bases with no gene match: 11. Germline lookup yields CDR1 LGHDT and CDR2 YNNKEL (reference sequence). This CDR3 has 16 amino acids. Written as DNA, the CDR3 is TGTGCCAGCAGCCAATACCGAGGGGGACAGGGACTCGAGCAGTACTTC. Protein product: CASSQYRGGQGLEQYF.

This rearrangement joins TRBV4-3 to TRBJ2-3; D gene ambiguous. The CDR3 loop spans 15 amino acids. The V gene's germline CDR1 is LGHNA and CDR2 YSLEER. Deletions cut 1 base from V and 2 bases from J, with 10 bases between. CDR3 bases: TGCGCCAGCAGCCAAGGAGTTTATGTCACAGATACGCAGTATTTT. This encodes CASSQGVYVTDTQYF.

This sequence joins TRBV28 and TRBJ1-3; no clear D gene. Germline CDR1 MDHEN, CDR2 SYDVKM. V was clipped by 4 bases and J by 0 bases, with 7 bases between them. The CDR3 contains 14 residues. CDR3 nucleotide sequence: TGTGCCAGCAGTTGGCCAAACTCTGGAAACACCATATATTTT. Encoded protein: CASSWPNSGNTIYF. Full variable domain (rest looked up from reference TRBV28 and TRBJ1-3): DVKVTQSSRYLVKRTGEKVFLECVQDMDHENMFWYRQDPGLGLRLIYFSYDVKMKEKGDIPEGYSVSREKKERFSLILESASTNQTSMYLCASSWPNSGNTIYFGEGSWLTVV.

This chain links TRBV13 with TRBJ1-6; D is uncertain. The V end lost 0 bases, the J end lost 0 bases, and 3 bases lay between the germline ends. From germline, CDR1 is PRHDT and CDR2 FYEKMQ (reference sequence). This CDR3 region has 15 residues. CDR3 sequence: CASSLGGSYNSPLHF. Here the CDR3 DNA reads TGTGCCAGCAGCTTAGGCGGCTCCTATAATTCACCCCTCCACTTT.

This CDR3 is CASSEAGVRTDTQYF. The CDR3, as DNA: TGTGCCAGCAGCGAAGCGGGGGTCCGCACAGATACGCAGTATTTT. The chain joins TRBV7-2 to TRBJ2-3, with TRBD2 matching over 8 bases. This CDR3 contains 15 residues. J lost 1 base, V lost 5 bases, and 5 bases had no gene match. Germline loops: CDR1 SGHTA, CDR2 FQGNSA.

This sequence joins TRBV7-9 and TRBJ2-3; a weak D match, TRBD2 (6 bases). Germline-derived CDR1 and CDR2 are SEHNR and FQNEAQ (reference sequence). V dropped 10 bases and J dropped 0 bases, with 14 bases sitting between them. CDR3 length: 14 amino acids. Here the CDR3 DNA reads TGTGCCACCCGGGACTTCTCTAGCACAGATACGCAGTATTTT. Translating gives CATRDFSSTDTQYF.

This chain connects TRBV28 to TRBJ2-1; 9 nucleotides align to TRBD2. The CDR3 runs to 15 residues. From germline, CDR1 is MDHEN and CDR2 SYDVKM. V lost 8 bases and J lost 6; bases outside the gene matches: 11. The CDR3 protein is CASLIGTSRINEQFF. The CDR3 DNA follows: TGTGCCAGCTTGATCGGGACTAGCCGGATCAATGAGCAGTTCTTC.

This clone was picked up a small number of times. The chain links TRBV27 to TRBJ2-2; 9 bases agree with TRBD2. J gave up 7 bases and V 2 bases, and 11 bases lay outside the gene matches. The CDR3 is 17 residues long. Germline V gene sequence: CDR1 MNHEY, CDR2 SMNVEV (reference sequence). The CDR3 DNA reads TGTGCCAGCAGTTTAAGCCCAGCGGGAGGTTTATTCGGGGAGCTGTTTTTT. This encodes CASSLSPAGGLFGELFF.

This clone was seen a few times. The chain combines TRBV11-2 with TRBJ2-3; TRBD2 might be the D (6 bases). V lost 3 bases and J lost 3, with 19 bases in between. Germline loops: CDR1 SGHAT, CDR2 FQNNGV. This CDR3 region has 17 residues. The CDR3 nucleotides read TGTGCCAGCAGCTTTGATGGGGGAGGTTACGGGACAGATACGCAGTATTTT. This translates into CASSFDGGGYGTDTQYF.

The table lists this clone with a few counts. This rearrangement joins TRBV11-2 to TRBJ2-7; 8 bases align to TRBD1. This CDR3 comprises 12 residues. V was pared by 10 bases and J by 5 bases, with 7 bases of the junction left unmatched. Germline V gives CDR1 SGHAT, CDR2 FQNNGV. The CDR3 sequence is CATGDRRDEQYF. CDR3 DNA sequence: TGTGCCACCGGGGACAGGAGGGACGAGCAGTACTTC. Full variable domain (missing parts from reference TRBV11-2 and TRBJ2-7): EAGVAQSPRYKIIEKRQSVAFWCNPISGHATLYWYQQILGQGPKLLIQFQNNGVVDDSQLPKDRFSAERLKGVDSTLKIQPAKLEDSAVYLCATGDRRDEQYFGPGTRLTVT.

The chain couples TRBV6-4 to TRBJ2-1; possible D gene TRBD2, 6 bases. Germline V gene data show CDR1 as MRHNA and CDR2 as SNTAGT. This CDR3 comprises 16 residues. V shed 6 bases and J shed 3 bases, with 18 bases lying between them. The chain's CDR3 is CASSPGGLGDYNEQFF. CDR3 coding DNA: TGTGCCAGCAGCCCCGGGGGTCTAGGCGACTACAATGAGCAGTTCTTC.

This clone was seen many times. The CDR3 here is CASSPRGERTDTQYF. The CDR3 bases are TGTGCCAGCAGCCCCCGCGGGGAGCGGACAGATACGCAGTATTTT. This sequence joins TRBV7-8 and TRBJ2-3; D is possibly TRBD2 (6 bases). The V end was cut by 5 bases, the J end by 3 bases, with 15 bases between. CDR1 is SGHVS and CDR2 is FQNEAQ in the germline V gene. The CDR3 sequence is 15 residues long.

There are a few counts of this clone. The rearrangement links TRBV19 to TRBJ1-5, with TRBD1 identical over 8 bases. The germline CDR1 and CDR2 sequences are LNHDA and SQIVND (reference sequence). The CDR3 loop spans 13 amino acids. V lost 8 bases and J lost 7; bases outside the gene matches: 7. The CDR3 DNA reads TGTGCCAGTCAGGACAGGGTAAGACAGCCCCAGCATTTT. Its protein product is CASQDRVRQPQHF. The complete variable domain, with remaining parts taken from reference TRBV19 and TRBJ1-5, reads DGGITQSPKYLFRKEGQNVTLSCEQNLNHDAMYWYRQDPGQGLRLIYYSQIVNDFQKGDIAEGYSVSREKKESFPLTVTSAQKNPTAFYLCASQDRVRQPQHFGDGTRLSIL.

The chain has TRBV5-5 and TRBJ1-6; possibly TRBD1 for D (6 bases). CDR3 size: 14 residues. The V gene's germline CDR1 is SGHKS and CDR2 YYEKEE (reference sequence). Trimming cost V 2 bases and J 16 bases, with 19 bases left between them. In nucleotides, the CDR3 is TGTGCCAGCAGCTTTACAAGGGGGGGCAGCCCACTCCACTTT. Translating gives CASSFTRGGSPLHF.

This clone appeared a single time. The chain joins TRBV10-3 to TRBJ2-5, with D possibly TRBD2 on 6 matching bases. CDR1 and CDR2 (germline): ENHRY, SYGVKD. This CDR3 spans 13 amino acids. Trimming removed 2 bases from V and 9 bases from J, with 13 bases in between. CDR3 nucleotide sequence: TGTGCCATCAGTGAGAGCAATACGGGGGCCCAGTACTTC. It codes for CAISESNTGAQYF.

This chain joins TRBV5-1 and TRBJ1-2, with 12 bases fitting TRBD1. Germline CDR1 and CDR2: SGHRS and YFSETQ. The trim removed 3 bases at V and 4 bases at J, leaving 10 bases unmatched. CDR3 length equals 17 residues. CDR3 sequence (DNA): TGCGCCAGCAGCTCGGCCGGGACAGGGGGCGCGGGCTATGGCTACACCTTC. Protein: CASSSAGTGGAGYGYTF.

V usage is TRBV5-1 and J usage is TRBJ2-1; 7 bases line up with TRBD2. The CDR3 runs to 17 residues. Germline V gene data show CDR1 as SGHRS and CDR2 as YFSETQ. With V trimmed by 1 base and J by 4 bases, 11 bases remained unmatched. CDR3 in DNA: TGCGCCAGCAGCTTGCCTTCGTCAGCGGGACTTTACAATGAGCAGTTCTTC. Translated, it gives CASSLPSSAGLYNEQFF.

This chain's CDR3 is CASSLKAGGTGELFF. The CDR3 DNA follows: TGTGCCAGCAGCTTAAAAGCGGGAGGCACCGGGGAGCTGTTTTTT. This chain uses TRBV7-3 with TRBJ2-2; 9 positions agree with TRBD2. This CDR3 has 15 amino acids. J lost 4 bases, V lost 1 base, and 1 base had no gene match. The germline V gene encodes CDR1 SGHTA and CDR2 FQGTGA.

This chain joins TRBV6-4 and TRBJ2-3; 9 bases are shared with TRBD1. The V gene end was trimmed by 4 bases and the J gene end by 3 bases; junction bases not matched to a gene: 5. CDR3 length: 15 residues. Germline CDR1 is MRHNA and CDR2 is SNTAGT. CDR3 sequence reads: CASSVGTGRTDTQYF. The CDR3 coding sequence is TGTGCCAGCAGTGTTGGGACAGGGAGGACAGATACGCAGTATTTT.

CDR3: CATSDRTSGSYNEQFF. The CDR3 DNA follows: TGTGCCACCAGTGACCGGACTAGCGGGTCCTACAATGAGCAGTTCTTC. The genes are TRBV24-1 and TRBJ2-1; 11 bases line up with TRBD2. J was trimmed by 1 base and V by 4 bases; bases with no gene match: 2. The CDR3 contains 16 residues. The germline gives CDR1 KGHDR, CDR2 SFDVKD.

The CDR3 DNA reads TGTGCCAGCAGCGTAGGAGTCCCGGGACTAGCGGGGCTCAATGAGCAGTTCTTC. Its protein is CASSVGVPGLAGLNEQFF. The chain is built from TRBV9 and TRBJ2-1; 13 bases line up with TRBD2. V lost 0 bases and J lost 6; bases outside the gene matches: 9. CDR1 is SGDLS and CDR2 is YYNGEE in the germline V gene. The CDR3 extends over 18 amino acids.

The CDR3 DNA follows: TGTGCCAGTAGAGATCCGAGCGGGACCTCCTACGAGCAGTACTTC. This sequence encodes CASRDPSGTSYEQYF. This chain uses TRBV19 with TRBJ2-7; 7 positions match TRBD2. After removal of 6 bases from V and 0 bases from J, the junction contained 8 bases not matched to a gene. The CDR3 is made up of 15 amino acids. The germline gives CDR1 LNHDA, CDR2 SQIVND (reference sequence).

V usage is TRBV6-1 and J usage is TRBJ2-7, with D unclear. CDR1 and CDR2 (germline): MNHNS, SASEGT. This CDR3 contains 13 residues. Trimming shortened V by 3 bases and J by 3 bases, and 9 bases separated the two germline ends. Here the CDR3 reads CASSEAANYEQYF. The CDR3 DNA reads TGTGCCAGCAGTGAGGCGGCGAACTACGAGCAGTACTTC.

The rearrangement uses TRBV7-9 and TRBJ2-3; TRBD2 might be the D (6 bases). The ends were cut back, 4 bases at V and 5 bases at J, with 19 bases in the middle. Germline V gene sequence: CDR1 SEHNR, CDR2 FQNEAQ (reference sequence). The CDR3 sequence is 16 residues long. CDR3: CASSSRSGGSGDTQYF. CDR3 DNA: TGTGCCAGCAGCTCCCGTAGTGGGGGGTCTGGAGATACGCAGTATTTT.

CDR3 in amino acids: CASSLLGGTGTFQPQHF. DNA of the CDR3: TGTGCCAGCAGCTTATTGGGCGGGACAGGGACCTTCCAGCCCCAGCATTTT. V and J are TRBV7-9 and TRBJ1-5; 9 bases are a match to TRBD1. J was trimmed by 7 bases and V by 2 bases; bases with no gene match: 12. This CDR3 is 17 amino acids long. Germline loops: CDR1 SEHNR, CDR2 FQNEAQ (reference sequence).

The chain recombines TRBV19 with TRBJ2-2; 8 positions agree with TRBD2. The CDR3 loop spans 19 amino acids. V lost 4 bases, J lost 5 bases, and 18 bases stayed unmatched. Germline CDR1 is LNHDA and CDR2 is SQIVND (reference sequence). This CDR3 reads CASSRRASGFQGGTGELFF. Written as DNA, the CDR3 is TGTGCCAGTAGTAGAAGGGCTAGCGGGTTTCAAGGGGGGACCGGGGAGCTGTTTTTT. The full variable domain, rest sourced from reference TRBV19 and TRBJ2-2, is DGGITQSPKYLFRKEGQNVTLSCEQNLNHDAMYWYRQDPGQGLRLIYYSQIVNDFQKGDIAEGYSVSREKKESFPLTVTSAQKNPTAFYLCASSRRASGFQGGTGELFFGEGSRLTVL.

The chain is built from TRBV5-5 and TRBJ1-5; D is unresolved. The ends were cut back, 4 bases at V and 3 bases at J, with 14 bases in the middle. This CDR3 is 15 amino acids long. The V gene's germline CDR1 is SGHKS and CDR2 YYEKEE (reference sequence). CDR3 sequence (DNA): TGTGCCAGCAGCCCTATTCAGGCAGACAATCAGCCCCAGCATTTT. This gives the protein CASSPIQADNQPQHF.